The TCR beta chain described here comes from a study of blood T cell repertoires in COVID-19. Study-wide context: Spain, Italy and the United States supplied samples that represented acute and convalescent COVID-19. T cells, B-cell-depleted T cells, or PBMCs supplied cDNA or gDNA.

Authors' processing steps: Amplification of reference gene primers was used by the study to estimate nucleated cell counts. Assay: immunoSEQ multiplex PCR; the TCRdb copy retains only in-frame clones and omits some. The V and J calls and clone size are taken from that table; D and trimming were inferred from the DNA. The sample yields about 180,000 clones, 80% to 90% seen once. Germline values: CDR1 LGHNA, CDR2 YSLEER. The CDR3 is 15 amino acids. The V and J ends lost 0 bases and 7 bases respectively, with 12 bases between them. Specimen: peripheral blood. The sequence was obtained from a human donor with active or convalescent COVID-19. The donor label of this sample is uncertain. The V call is TRBV4-3, the J call TRBJ1-4; the D is unclear. The CDR3 region is CASSQDLGGSEKLFF. The CDR3 coding sequence is TGCGCCAGCAGCCAAGATCTGGGAGGGAGTGAAAAACTGTTTTTT.